This T cell receptor beta chain was profiled in a study of blood T cell repertoires in COVID-19. CDR3 length equals 12 residues. V was clipped by 6 bases and J by 4 bases, with 6 bases between them. Germline values: CDR1 PRHDT, CDR2 FYEKMQ (reference sequence). A Seattle source enrolled patients during active infection and followed them longitudinally. TCRdb keeps only in-frame clones here, not all; method: immunoSEQ multiplex PCR. The repertoire holds 250,000 to 300,000 clones, 86% seen once, with 9.5% to 15% in the top ten. The clonotype comes from a woman in her twenties or thirties with COVID-19, enrolled during active disease. Sequenced material: peripheral blood. J is TRBJ2-2 and V is TRBV13, with D possibly TRBD2 on 6 matching bases. CDR3 amino acids: CASRGGTGELFF. The CDR3 nucleotides read TGTGCCAGCAGGGGGGGCACCGGGGAGCTGTTTTTT.